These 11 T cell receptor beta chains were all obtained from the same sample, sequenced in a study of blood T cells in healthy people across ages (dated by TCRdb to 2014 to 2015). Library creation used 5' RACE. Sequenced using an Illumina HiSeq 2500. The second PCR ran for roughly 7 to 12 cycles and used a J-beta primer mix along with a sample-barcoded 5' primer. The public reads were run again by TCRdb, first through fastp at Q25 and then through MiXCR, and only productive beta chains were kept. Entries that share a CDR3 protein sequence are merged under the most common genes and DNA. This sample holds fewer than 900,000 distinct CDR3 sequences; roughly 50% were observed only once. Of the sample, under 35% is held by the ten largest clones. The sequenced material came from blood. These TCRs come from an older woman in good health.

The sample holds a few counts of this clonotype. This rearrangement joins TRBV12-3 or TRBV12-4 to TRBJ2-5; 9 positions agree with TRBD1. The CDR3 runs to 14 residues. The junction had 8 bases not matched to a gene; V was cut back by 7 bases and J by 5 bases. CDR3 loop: CASNDRGASETQYF. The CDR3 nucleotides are TGTGCCAGCAACGACAGGGGGGCGTCGGAGACCCAGTACTTC.

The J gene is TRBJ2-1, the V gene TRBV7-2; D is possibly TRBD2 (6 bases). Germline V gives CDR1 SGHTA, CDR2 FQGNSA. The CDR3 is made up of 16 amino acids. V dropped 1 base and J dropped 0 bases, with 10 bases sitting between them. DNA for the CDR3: TGTGCCAGCAGCTTAGTAGCGGACCTCTCCTACAATGAGCAGTTCTTC. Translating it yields CASSLVADLSYNEQFF.

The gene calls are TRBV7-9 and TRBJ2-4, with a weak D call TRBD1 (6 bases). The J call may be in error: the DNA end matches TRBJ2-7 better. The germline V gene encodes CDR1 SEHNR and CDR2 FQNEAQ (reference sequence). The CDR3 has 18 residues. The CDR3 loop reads CASSLKILGTTYLYEQYF. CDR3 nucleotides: TGTGCCAGCAGCTTAAAAATCCTTGGGACAACTTACCTCTACGAGCAGTACTTC.

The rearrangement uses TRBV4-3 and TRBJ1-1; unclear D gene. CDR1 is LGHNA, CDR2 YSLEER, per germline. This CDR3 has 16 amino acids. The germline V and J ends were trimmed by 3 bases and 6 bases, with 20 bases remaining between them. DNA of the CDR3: TGCGCCAGCAGCCAGTATGCACGACGGCGGTCCCCTGAAGCTTTCTTT. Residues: CASSQYARRRSPEAFF.

DNA of the CDR3: TGTGCCAGCAGCTTAGGGGGACAGGGTAGGGGCTACACCTTC. Translated, it gives CASSLGGQGRGYTF. This chain connects TRBV7-2 to TRBJ1-2; 9 positions agree with TRBD1. The germline gives CDR1 SGHTA, CDR2 FQGNSA. The trim removed 1 base at V and 8 bases at J, leaving 5 bases unmatched. This CDR3 contains 14 residues.

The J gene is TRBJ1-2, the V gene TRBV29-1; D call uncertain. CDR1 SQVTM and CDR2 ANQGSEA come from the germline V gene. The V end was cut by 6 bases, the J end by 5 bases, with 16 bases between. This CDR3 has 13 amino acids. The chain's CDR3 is CSVLPAEKYGYTF. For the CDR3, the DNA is TGCAGCGTACTCCCGGCAGAGAAGTATGGCTACACCTTC. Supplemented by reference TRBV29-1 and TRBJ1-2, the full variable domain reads SAVISQKPSRDICQRGTSLTIQCQVDSQVTMMFWYRQQPGQSLTLIATANQGSEATYESGFVIDKFPISRPNLTFSTLTVSNMSPEDSSIYLCSVLPAEKYGYTFGSGTRLTVV.

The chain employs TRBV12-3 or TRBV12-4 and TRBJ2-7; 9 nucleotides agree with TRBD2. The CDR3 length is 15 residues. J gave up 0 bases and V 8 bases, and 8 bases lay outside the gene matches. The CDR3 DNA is TGTGCCAGCGCTGGACTAGCGTTTAGCTCCTACGAGCAGTACTTC. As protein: CASAGLAFSSYEQYF.

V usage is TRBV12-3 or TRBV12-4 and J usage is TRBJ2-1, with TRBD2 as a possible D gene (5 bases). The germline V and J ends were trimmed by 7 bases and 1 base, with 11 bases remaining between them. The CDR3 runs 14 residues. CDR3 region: CASNPRRSYNEQFF. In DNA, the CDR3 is TGTGCCAGCAATCCCCGGAGGTCCTACAATGAGCAGTTCTTC.

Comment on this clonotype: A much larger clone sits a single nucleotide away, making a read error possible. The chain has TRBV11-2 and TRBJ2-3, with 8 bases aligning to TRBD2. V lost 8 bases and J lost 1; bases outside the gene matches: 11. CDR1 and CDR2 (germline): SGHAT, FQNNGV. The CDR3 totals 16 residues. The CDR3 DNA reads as TGTGCCAGCGGCTCCTTAGCGGGAAGGGGCACAGATACGCAGTATTTT. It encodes CASGSLAGRGTDTQYF.

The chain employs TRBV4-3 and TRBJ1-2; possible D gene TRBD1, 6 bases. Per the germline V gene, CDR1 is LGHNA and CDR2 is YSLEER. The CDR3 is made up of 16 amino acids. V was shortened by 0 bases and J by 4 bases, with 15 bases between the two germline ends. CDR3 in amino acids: CASSQDLRTVPYGYTF. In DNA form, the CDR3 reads TGCGCCAGCAGCCAAGATCTCAGGACAGTGCCCTATGGCTACACCTTC.

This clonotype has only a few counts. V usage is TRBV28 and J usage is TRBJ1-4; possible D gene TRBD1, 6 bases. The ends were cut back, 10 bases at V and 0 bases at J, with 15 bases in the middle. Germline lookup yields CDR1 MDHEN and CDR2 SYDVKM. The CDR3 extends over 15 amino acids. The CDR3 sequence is CATSQPGATNEKLFF. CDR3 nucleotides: TGTGCCACCAGCCAGCCAGGGGCAACTAATGAAAAACTGTTTTTT.